The T cell receptor beta chain described here comes from a study of CD4 T cells in relation to SARS-CoV-2 and coronaviruses. As for the study in general: After nine to eleven days of antigen culture, PBMC TCR beta CDR3s were sequenced. The HLA restriction of the shared crossreactive spike epitopes was mapped. Negative control cultures got HIV-1 Nef peptides or no peptide.

Sequencing was performed with immunoSEQ multiplex PCR; in TCRdb, only in-frame clones are kept and a portion is missing. The table records around 21,000 clones, about 60% of them present only once. Trimming removed 4 bases at V and 4 bases at J, with 8 bases between. The CDR3 spans 13 residues. Germline V lookup: CDR1 MNHEY, CDR2 SMNVEV (reference sequence). The unexposed donors gave CD4+ T cells in about 2010-2019, prior to COVID-19. The cells were cultured for under twelve days before CD4+ T cells were isolated. For this clone: Its target is unknown.

This chain uses TRBV27 with TRBJ1-5; D is uncertain. Sample: CD4+ T cells from PBMCs, cultured in vitro. The receptor was derived from a human donor in good health. CDR3 sequence reads: CASSSTWNQPQHF. DNA for the CDR3: TGTGCCAGCAGTTCGACCTGGAATCAGCCCCAGCATTTT.